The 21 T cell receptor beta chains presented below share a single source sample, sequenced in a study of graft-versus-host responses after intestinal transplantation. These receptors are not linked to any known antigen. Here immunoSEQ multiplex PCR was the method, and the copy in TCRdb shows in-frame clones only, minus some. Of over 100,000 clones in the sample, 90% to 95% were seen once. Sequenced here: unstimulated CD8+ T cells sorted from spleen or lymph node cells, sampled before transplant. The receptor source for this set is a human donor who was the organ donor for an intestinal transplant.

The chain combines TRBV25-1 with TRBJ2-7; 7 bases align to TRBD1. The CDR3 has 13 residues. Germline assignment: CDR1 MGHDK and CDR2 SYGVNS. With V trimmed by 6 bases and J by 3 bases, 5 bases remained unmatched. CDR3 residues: CASSRDSNYEQYF. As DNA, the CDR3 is TGTGCCAGCAGCCGGGACAGCAACTACGAGCAGTACTTC.

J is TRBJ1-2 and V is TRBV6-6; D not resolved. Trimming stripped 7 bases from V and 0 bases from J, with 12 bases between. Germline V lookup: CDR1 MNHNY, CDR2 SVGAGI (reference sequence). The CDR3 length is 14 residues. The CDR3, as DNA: TGTGCCAGCAAATACAGAGAATCTAACTATGGCTACACCTTC. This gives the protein CASKYRESNYGYTF.

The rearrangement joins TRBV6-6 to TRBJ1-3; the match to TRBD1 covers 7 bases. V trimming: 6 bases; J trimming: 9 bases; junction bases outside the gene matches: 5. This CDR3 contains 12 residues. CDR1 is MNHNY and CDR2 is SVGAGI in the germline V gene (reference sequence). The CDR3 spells CASSYRGSTIYF. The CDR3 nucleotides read TGTGCCAGCAGCTACAGGGGTAGCACCATATATTTT.

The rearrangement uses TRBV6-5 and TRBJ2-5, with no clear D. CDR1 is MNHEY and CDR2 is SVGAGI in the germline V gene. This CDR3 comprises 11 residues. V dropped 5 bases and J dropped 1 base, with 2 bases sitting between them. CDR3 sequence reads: CASSLQETQYF. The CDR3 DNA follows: TGTGCCAGCAGTCTCCAAGAGACCCAGTACTTC.

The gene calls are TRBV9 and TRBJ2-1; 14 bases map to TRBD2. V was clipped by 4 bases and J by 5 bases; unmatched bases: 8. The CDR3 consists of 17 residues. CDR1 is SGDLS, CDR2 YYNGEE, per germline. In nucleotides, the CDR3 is TGTGCCAGCAGCCCCCGGACTAGCGGGAGGAGAGACAATGAGCAGTTCTTC. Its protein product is CASSPRTSGRRDNEQFF.

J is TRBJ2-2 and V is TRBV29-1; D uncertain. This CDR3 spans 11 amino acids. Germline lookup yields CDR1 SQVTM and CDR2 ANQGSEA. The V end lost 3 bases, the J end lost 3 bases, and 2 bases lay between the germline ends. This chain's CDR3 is CSVDHTGELFF. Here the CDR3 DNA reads TGCAGCGTTGACCACACCGGGGAGCTGTTTTTT.

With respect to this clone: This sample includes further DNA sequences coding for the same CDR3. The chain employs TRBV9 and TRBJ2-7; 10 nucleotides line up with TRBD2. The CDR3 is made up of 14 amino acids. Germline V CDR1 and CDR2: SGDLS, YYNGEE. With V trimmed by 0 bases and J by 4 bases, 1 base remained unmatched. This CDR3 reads CASSVASGSYEQYF. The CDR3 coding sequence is TGTGCCAGCAGCGTAGCTAGCGGGAGTTACGAGCAGTACTTC.

Written as DNA, the CDR3 is TGCAGCGTTTGGCCCCGTGAGGGGGGGCAAGAGACCCAGTACTTC. The encoded protein is CSVWPREGGQETQYF. The genes are TRBV29-1 and TRBJ2-5, with D possibly TRBD2 on 7 matching bases. Germline CDR1 and CDR2: SQVTM and ANQGSEA. There are 15 residues in the CDR3. V was trimmed by 5 bases and J by 2 bases, leaving 18 bases between them. The full variable domain, rest sourced from reference TRBV29-1 and TRBJ2-5, is SAVISQKPSRDICQRGTSLTIQCQVDSQVTMMFWYRQQPGQSLTLIATANQGSEATYESGFVIDKFPISRPNLTFSTLTVSNMSPEDSSIYLCSVWPREGGQETQYFGPGTRLLVL.

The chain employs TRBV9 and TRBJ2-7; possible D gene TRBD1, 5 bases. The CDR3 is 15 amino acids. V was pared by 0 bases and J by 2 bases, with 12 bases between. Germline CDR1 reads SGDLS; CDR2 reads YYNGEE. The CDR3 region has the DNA TGTGCCAGCAGCGTAGAGCAAGACAGAGCCTACGAGCAGTACTTC. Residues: CASSVEQDRAYEQYF.

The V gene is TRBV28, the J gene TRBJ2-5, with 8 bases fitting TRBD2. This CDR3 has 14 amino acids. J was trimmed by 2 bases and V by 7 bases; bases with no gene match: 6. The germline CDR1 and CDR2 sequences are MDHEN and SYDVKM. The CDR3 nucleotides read TGTGCCAGCAAGGGAGCGGGAGCACAAGAGACCCAGTACTTC. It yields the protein CASKGAGAQETQYF.

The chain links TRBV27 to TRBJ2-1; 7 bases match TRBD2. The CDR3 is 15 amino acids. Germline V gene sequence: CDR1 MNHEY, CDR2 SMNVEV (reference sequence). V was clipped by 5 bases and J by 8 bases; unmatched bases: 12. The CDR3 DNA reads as TGTGCCAGCAGTCTCCTAGGGGAGGGCCGGGATGAGCAGTTCTTC. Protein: CASSLLGEGRDEQFF.

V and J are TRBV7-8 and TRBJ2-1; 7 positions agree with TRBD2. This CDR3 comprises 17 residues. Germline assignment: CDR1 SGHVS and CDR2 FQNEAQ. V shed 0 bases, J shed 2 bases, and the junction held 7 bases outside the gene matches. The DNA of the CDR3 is TGTGCCAGCAGCTTAGCGACGGGGCTAGCGGCCTACAATGAGCAGTTCTTC. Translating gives CASSLATGLAAYNEQFF.

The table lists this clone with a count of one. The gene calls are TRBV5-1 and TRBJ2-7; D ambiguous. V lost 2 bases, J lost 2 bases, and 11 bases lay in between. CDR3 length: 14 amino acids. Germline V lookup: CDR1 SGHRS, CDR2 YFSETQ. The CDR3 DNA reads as TGCGCCAGCAGCTTAAGTGGCAGCGCCTACGAGCAGTACTTC. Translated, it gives CASSLSGSAYEQYF.

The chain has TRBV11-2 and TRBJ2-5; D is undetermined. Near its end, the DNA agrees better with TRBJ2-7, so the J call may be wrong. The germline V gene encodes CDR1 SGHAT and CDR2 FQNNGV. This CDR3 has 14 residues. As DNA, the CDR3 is TGTGCCAGCAGCTTAGAAGCAAGCTCCTACGAGCAGTACTTC. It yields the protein CASSLEASSYEQYF.

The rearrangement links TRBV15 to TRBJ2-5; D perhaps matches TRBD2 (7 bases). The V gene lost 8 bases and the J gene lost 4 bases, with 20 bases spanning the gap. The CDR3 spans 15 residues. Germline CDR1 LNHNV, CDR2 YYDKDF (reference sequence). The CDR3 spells CATRPGYREGETQYF. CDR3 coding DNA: TGTGCCACCCGACCGGGATACAGGGAGGGAGAGACCCAGTACTTC.

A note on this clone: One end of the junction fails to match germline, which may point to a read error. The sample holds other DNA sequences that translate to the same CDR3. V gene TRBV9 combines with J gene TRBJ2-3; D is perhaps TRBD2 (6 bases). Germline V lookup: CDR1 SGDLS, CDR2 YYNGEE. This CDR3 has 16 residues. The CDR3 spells CASSVAGGTTGDTQYF. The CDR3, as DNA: TGTGCCAGCAGCGTAGCGGGTGGGACCACGGGAGATACACAGTATTTT.

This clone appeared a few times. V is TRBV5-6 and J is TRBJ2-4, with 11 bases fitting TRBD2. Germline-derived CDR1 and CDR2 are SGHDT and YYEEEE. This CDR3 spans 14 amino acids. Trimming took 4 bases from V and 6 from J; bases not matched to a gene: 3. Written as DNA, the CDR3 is TGTGCCAGCAGCCCCGGACTAGCGGGAAACATTCAGTACTTC. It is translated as CASSPGLAGNIQYF.

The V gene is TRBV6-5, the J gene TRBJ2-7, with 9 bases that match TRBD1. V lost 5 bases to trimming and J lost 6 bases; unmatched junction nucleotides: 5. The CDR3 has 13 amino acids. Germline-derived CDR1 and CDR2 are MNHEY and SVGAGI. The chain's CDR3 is CASSEGTGSEQYF. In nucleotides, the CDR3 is TGTGCCAGCAGTGAGGGGACAGGGTCCGAGCAGTACTTC.

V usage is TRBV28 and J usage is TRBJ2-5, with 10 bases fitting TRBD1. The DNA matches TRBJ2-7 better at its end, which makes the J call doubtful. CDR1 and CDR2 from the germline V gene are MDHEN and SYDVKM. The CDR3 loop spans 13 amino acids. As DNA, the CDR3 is TGTGCCAGCAGTTGGGACAGGGGCTACGAGCAGTACTTC. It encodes CASSWDRGYEQYF.

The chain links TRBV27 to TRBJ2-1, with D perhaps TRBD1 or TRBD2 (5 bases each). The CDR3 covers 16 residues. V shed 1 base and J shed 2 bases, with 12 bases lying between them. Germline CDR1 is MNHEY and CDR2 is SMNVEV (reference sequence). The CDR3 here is CASSLLRGSAYNEQFF. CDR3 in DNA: TGTGCCAGCAGTTTATTGAGGGGATCAGCCTACAATGAGCAGTTCTTC.

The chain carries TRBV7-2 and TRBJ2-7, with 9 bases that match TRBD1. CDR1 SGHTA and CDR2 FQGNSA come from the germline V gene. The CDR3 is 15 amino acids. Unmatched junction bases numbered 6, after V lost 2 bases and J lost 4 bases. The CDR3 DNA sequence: TGTGCCAGCAGCTTATTATCGGGACAGGGTTACGAGCAGTACTTC. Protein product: CASSLLSGQGYEQYF.